The 30 T cell receptor beta chains below were found in one sample sequenced in a study of T-cell reconstitution after alpha-beta-depleted transplantation in children listed by TCRdb under 2016. This specimen's treatment or condition label, interpreted: allogeneic hematopoietic cell transplantation with graft depleted of TCRalphabeta T cells and CD19 B cells. The library came from PCR. The instrument was an Illumina HiSeq 2500. To normalize quantification of the TCRbeta repertoire, the TCR libraries were built with molecular barcoding that relied on unique molecular identifiers. TCRdb ran its own pipeline on the public reads, namely fastp trimming at Q25 and MiXCR clone calling, and kept in-frame beta chains. Rows are unified per CDR3 protein, each entry keeping the most common DNA and genes. The sample table contains about a million distinct CDR3 sequences; only one count was recorded for under 30% of them. Roughly 30% of the sample goes to the ten largest clones.

Sequenced here: PBMCs, mostly from graft donor cells, sampled 360 days after TCRalphabeta/CD19-depleted stem cell transplant. Receptors were obtained from a boy under three years old who had a stem cell transplant for SCID, so the T cells may come from the graft donor.

J is TRBJ2-7 and V is TRBV5-1; 7 bases fit TRBD2. Germline assignment: CDR1 SGHRS and CDR2 YFSETQ. This CDR3 has 17 residues. J was trimmed by 1 base and V by 4 bases; bases with no gene match: 14. The CDR3 loop is CASSPGPRRGTSYEQYF. The CDR3 DNA reads as TGCGCCAGCAGCCCGGGCCCTAGGCGGGGGACGTCCTACGAGCAGTACTTC.

This clonotype came up a few times. The rearrangement uses TRBV27 and TRBJ2-1; D not resolved. Trimming stripped 2 bases from V and 5 bases from J, with 7 bases between. From germline, CDR1 is MNHEY and CDR2 SMNVEV (reference sequence). The CDR3 sequence is 13 residues long. In DNA form, the CDR3 reads TGTGCCAGCAGTTTAAGATGGGACAATGAGCAGTTCTTC. Amino acids: CASSLRWDNEQFF.

This clonotype was counted ten times or more. J is TRBJ2-1 and V is TRBV12-3 or TRBV12-4, with D tentatively TRBD2 (6 bases). Trimming removed 8 bases at V and 7 bases at J, with 12 bases between. This CDR3 comprises 12 residues. CDR3 nucleotides: TGTGCCAGCTCGACTAGTGGGAATGAGCAGTTCTTC. Its translation: CASSTSGNEQFF.

The chain combines TRBV7-9 with TRBJ1-1; D is unresolved. The germline V gene has CDR1 SEHNR and CDR2 FQNEAQ (reference sequence). Trimming cost V 1 base and J 6 bases, with 15 bases left between them. The CDR3 loop spans 15 amino acids. The CDR3 is CASSLGAPRTAEAFF. The DNA of the CDR3 is TGTGCCAGCAGCTTAGGGGCTCCGCGGACCGCTGAAGCTTTCTTT.

The V and J genes are TRBV2 and TRBJ2-1; D unclear. CDR3 length: 13 amino acids. Trimming shortened V by 7 bases and J by 2 bases, and 9 bases separated the two germline ends. Germline lookup yields CDR1 SNHLY and CDR2 FYNNEI. The CDR3 DNA reads TGTGCCAGCAACAAGAGCCCCTACAATGAGCAGTTCTTC. Translation gives CASNKSPYNEQFF.

This clonotype occurred many times. J is TRBJ2-2 and V is TRBV6-1; D gene ambiguous. The CDR3 is 16 residues long. Deletions cut 1 base from V and 2 bases from J, with 11 bases between. The germline CDR1 and CDR2 sequences are MNHNS and SASEGT. Here the CDR3 DNA reads TGTGCCAGCAGTGAAGGCGCGGCCTCTAACACCGGGGAGCTGTTTTTT. Residues: CASSEGAASNTGELFF.

The V gene is TRBV12-5, the J gene TRBJ2-5, with D perhaps being TRBD1 or TRBD2 (5 bases each). V was shortened by 6 bases and J by 5 bases, with 19 bases between the two germline ends. The CDR3 is made up of 15 amino acids. Per germline, CDR1 LGHNT and CDR2 FRNRAP. CDR3 sequence: CASGFGTPAVETQYF. The CDR3 region has the DNA TGTGCTAGTGGCTTTGGGACCCCGGCGGTTGAGACCCAGTACTTC.

The CDR3 DNA reads as TGCAGTGCTGGTAAACCCGGGACTAGCGGGAATTACGAGCAGTACTTC. Its translation is CSAGKPGTSGNYEQYF. The chain combines TRBV20-1 with TRBJ2-7; 13 nucleotides align to TRBD2. This CDR3 region has 16 residues. Germline lookup yields CDR1 DFQATT and CDR2 SNEGSKA (reference sequence). Trimming at V came to 5 bases and at J to 4 bases, leaving 11 bases not matched to a gene.

The chain uses TRBV5-1 and TRBJ2-3, with D hard to call. The germline CDR1 and CDR2 sequences are SGHRS and YFSETQ. V lost 2 bases to trimming and J lost 5 bases, with 18 bases between them. This CDR3 contains 16 residues. In DNA, the CDR3 is TGCGCCAGCAGCTTTGAGGCACCGTTTGACGGAGATACGCAGTATTTT. Residues: CASSFEAPFDGDTQYF.

This sequence joins TRBV28 and TRBJ2-7, with D possibly matching TRBD1 (5 bases). The length of the CDR3 is 14 residues. The germline V gene encodes CDR1 MDHEN and CDR2 SYDVKM. V shed 6 bases and J shed 4 bases, with 16 bases lying between them. For the CDR3, the DNA is TGTGCCAGCAGCAAAGGCGACAGACCGTACGAGCAGTACTTC. This sequence encodes CASSKGDRPYEQYF.

The chain combines TRBV28 with TRBJ2-7; no firm D call. Germline assignment: CDR1 MDHEN and CDR2 SYDVKM. The V end was cut by 7 bases, the J end by 1 base, with 20 bases between. This CDR3 is 16 amino acids long. Here the CDR3 reads CASTSRLGRTSYEQYF. The CDR3 nucleotides are TGTGCCAGCACTTCGCGTTTGGGTAGAACTTCCTACGAGCAGTACTTC.

CDR3 bases: TGCAGTGCTAGAAATTTCCGGGGACCCACTACCGGGGAGCTGTTTTTT. This translates into CSARNFRGPTTGELFF. The chain employs TRBV20-1 and TRBJ2-2, with D perhaps matching TRBD1 or TRBD2 (5 bases each). Deletions cut 2 bases from V and 5 bases from J, with 18 bases between. The germline CDR1 and CDR2 sequences are DFQATT and SNEGSKA (reference sequence). The CDR3 totals 16 residues.

The rearrangement joins TRBV20-1 to TRBJ2-1; weak D call: TRBD1 (6 bases). Germline lookup yields CDR1 DFQATT and CDR2 SNEGSKA (reference sequence). CDR3 length: 13 residues. The CDR3 region is CRDTGNSYNEQFF. DNA for the CDR3: TGCAGGGACACAGGGAACTCCTACAATGAGCAGTTCTTC.

The J gene is TRBJ2-1, the V gene TRBV7-9; no definite D call. The V end was cut by 3 bases, the J end by 0 bases, with 12 bases between. The CDR3 covers 16 residues. CDR1 is SEHNR, CDR2 FQNEAQ, per germline (reference sequence). The CDR3 DNA reads as TGTGCCAGCAGCTTTTCAGGCATTAGCTCCTACAATGAGCAGTTCTTC. It codes for CASSFSGISSYNEQFF.

The chain is built from TRBV12-3 or TRBV12-4 and TRBJ1-1; 7 nucleotides align to TRBD1. The CDR3 length is 17 residues. The trim removed 3 bases at V and 1 base at J, leaving 11 bases unmatched. CDR3 amino acids: CASSFGDSAEENTEAFF. CDR3 DNA: TGTGCCAGCAGTTTCGGGGACAGCGCCGAAGAGAACACTGAAGCTTTCTTT.

This clonotype was counted a few times. V is TRBV5-1 and J is TRBJ2-1; TRBD2 matches at 9 bases. V lost 5 bases, J lost 9 bases, and 6 bases stayed unmatched. Germline CDR1 SGHRS, CDR2 YFSETQ. CDR3 size: 13 residues. CDR3 nucleotide sequence: TGCGCCAGCAGAGGCGGGGGGGCCGGTGAGCAGTTCTTC. Translation gives CASRGGGAGEQFF.

The chain uses TRBV6-1 and TRBJ1-1; D might be TRBD1 (6 bases). The V gene's germline CDR1 is MNHNS and CDR2 SASEGT. The CDR3 spans 16 residues. Trimming took off 5 bases at V and 3 bases at J, with 19 bases between the two ends. CDR3 residues: CASSPQTTGRDTEAFF. The DNA of the CDR3 is TGTGCCAGCAGTCCCCAAACGACAGGAAGGGACACTGAAGCTTTCTTT.

In its sample, this clonotype was seen a few times. The gene calls are TRBV5-1 and TRBJ2-7; no clear D gene. The CDR3 extends over 14 amino acids. CDR1 is SGHRS, CDR2 YFSETQ, per germline. V was shortened by 1 base and J by 1 base, with 9 bases between the two germline ends. The DNA of the CDR3 is TGCGCCAGCAGCTTGCAAAGCATTTCCTACGAGCAGTACTTC. Protein sequence: CASSLQSISYEQYF.

The genes are TRBV5-1 and TRBJ2-1; 7 bases are shared with TRBD1. The CDR3 sequence is 13 residues long. The ends lost 4 bases at V and 7 bases at J; junction bases unmatched: 5. Germline lookup yields CDR1 SGHRS and CDR2 YFSETQ. The CDR3, as DNA: TGCGCCAGCAGCCGCCCGACAGGGAATGAGCAGTTCTTC. Amino acids: CASSRPTGNEQFF.

This clonotype came up a few times. The rearrangement links TRBV14 to TRBJ1-2; D not resolved. With 0 bases removed from V and 4 bases from J, the gap between germline ends came to 9 bases. This CDR3 contains 14 residues. Germline values: CDR1 SGHDN, CDR2 FVKESK. The chain's CDR3 is CASSQESPSYGYTF. The CDR3, as DNA: TGTGCCAGCAGCCAAGAAAGCCCTTCCTATGGCTACACCTTC.

This clonotype showed up just a few times. This chain links TRBV20-1 with TRBJ2-3; D is ambiguous. Germline values: CDR1 DFQATT, CDR2 SNEGSKA (reference sequence). This CDR3 has 11 residues. V gave up 3 bases and J gave up 3 bases, with 4 bases separating them. This CDR3 reads CSASWTDTQYF. The CDR3 DNA follows: TGCAGTGCTAGTTGGACAGATACGCAGTATTTT.

This clonotype was seen more than once but under ten times. This sequence joins TRBV15 and TRBJ2-4, with TRBD1 as a possible D gene (6 bases). From germline, CDR1 is LNHNV and CDR2 YYDKDF (reference sequence). CDR3 length: 16 residues. With 0 bases removed from V and 8 bases from J, the gap between germline ends came to 17 bases. DNA for the CDR3: TGTGCCACCAGCAGAGATTTCAACAGGGAATGGGACATTCAGTACTTC. Encoded protein: CATSRDFNREWDIQYF.

This clonotype was observed a few times. This chain joins TRBV7-2 and TRBJ2-7, with 13 bases that match TRBD2. V shed 1 base, J shed 5 bases, and the junction held 2 bases outside the gene matches. This CDR3 comprises 15 residues. Germline CDR1 reads SGHTA; CDR2 reads FQGNSA. CDR3 nucleotides: TGTGCCAGCAGCTTAGTCGGGACTAGCGGGAACGAGCAGTACTTC. Encoded protein: CASSLVGTSGNEQYF. The complete variable domain, with remaining parts taken from reference TRBV7-2 and TRBJ2-7, reads GAGVSQSPSNKVTEKGKDVELRCDPISGHTALYWYRQSLGQGLEFLIYFQGNSAPDKSGLPSDRFSAERTGGSVSTLTIQRTQQEDSAVYLCASSLVGTSGNEQYFGPGTRLTVT.

This clonotype has only a few counts. This sequence joins TRBV7-6 and TRBJ2-1; 7 nucleotides agree with TRBD1. V shed 4 bases and J 5 bases; nucleotides not matched to a gene: 8. Germline lookup yields CDR1 SGHVS and CDR2 FNYEAQ. The CDR3 is made up of 15 amino acids. CDR3 region: CASSSQGQIHNEQFF. The CDR3 DNA reads TGTGCCAGCAGCTCCCAGGGACAGATCCACAATGAGCAGTTCTTC.

The V call is TRBV3-1, the J call TRBJ1-2; D is uncertain. Germline V lookup: CDR1 LGHDT, CDR2 YNNKEL (reference sequence). V gave up 4 bases and J gave up 8 bases, with 23 bases separating them. The CDR3 is 16 amino acids. CDR3 nucleotide sequence: TGTGCCAGCAGCCGGACCCCCCCTCGGGGTTTACGGGGCTACACCTTC. Protein sequence: CASSRTPPRGLRGYTF.

This rearrangement joins TRBV7-9 to TRBJ2-7; 9 bases match TRBD1. The CDR3 runs to 14 residues. Looked up from germline, CDR1 is SEHNR and CDR2 is FQNEAQ (reference sequence). V shed 4 bases and J 6 bases; nucleotides not matched to a gene: 7. In nucleotides, the CDR3 is TGTGCCAGCAGCTCCGGGACAGGGCCGGGCGAGCAGTACTTC. Its translation is CASSSGTGPGEQYF.

This clonotype appeared a few times. The chain carries TRBV20-1 and TRBJ1-3; weak D call: TRBD1 (5 bases). This CDR3 is 15 amino acids long. Germline V gene sequence: CDR1 DFQATT, CDR2 SNEGSKA (reference sequence). Trimming stripped 2 bases from V and 3 bases from J, with 14 bases between. The CDR3 sequence: CSARNPAGLGNTIYF. CDR3 in DNA: TGCAGTGCTAGAAATCCCGCAGGGCTTGGAAACACCATATATTTT.

The rearrangement joins TRBV3-1 to TRBJ1-3; a possible D gene is TRBD1 (5 bases). V gave up 3 bases and J gave up 0 bases, with 21 bases separating them. This CDR3 spans 19 amino acids. CDR1 is LGHDT, CDR2 YNNKEL, per germline (reference sequence). This CDR3 reads CASSHTGVPRSSSGNTIYF. In DNA, the CDR3 is TGTGCCAGCAGCCACACGGGGGTCCCCAGAAGTAGCTCTGGAAACACCATATATTTT.

The chain employs TRBV4-1 and TRBJ2-7, with 9 bases lining up with TRBD1. V lost 4 bases and J lost 3; bases outside the gene matches: 10. The CDR3 contains 16 residues. CDR1 and CDR2 (germline): MGHRA, YSYEKL. The CDR3 loop is CASSPGGGQGFYEQYF. The CDR3 region has the DNA TGCGCCAGCAGCCCCGGCGGGGGACAGGGTTTCTACGAGCAGTACTTC.

This chain links TRBV3-1 with TRBJ1-1; 7 bases agree with TRBD1. Per germline, CDR1 LGHDT and CDR2 YNNKEL (reference sequence). The CDR3 is 13 amino acids. The trim removed 8 bases at V and 0 bases at J, leaving 3 bases unmatched. This CDR3 is CASEGQLNTEAFF. DNA of the CDR3: TGTGCCAGCGAGGGACAGTTGAACACTGAAGCTTTCTTT.